A selection of T cell receptor beta chains follows, all from one sample in a study of blood T cell repertoires in COVID-19. Only in-frame clones appear in the TCRdb table, and some are missing; sequencing was by immunoSEQ multiplex PCR. This table has 370,000 or so clones, over 75% appearing once. Sequencing was carried out using PBMCs or T cells enriched from blood (not recorded which). The receptors come from a man aged 30 to 45 who had recovered from COVID-19. Each CDR3 is given with its conserved first and last residue. Fields, in order: D gene, J gene, V gene, clone size, CDR3 protein, CDR3 DNA. D genes are given only for firm matches. Clone size is stated in some rows and not others, as once, few, many or a class when expanded.

d_gene: .
j_gene: TRBJ2-2
v_gene: TRBV12-3/TRBV12-4
abundance: .
CDR3aa: CASSLTYAGELFF
CDR3nt: TGTGCCAGCAGTTTGACTTACGCGGGGGAGCTGTTTTTT

d_gene: .
j_gene: TRBJ1-2
v_gene: TRBV7-9
abundance: .
CDR3aa: CASSLSTGSNYGYTF
CDR3nt: TGTGCCAGCAGCTTAAGTACAGGTTCTAACTATGGCTACACCTTC

d_gene: .
j_gene: TRBJ1-2
v_gene: TRBV5-6
abundance: .
CDR3aa: CASSVTGYGYTF
CDR3nt: TGTGCCAGCAGCGTCACGGGCTATGGCTACACCTTC

d_gene: .
j_gene: TRBJ1-1
v_gene: TRBV19
abundance: .
CDR3aa: CASSNPQERVAFF
CDR3nt: TGTGCCAGTAGTAACCCACAGGAAAGGGTAGCTTTCTTT

d_gene: .
j_gene: TRBJ2-5
v_gene: TRBV5-1
abundance: .
CDR3aa: CASSYSQRWYQETQYF
CDR3nt: TGCGCCAGCAGCTATTCCCAGCGCTGGTACCAAGAGACCCAGTACTTC

d_gene: .
j_gene: TRBJ1-1
v_gene: TRBV3-1/TRBV3-2
abundance: .
CDR3aa: CASSQVSRGTEAFF
CDR3nt: TGTGCCAGCAGCCAAGTGTCTCGGGGCACTGAAGCTTTCTTT

d_gene: .
j_gene: TRBJ1-2
v_gene: TRBV5-6
abundance: .
CDR3aa: CASSLSGRSYGYTF
CDR3nt: TGTGCCAGCAGCTTGTCAGGCAGAAGTTATGGCTACACCTTC

d_gene: .
j_gene: TRBJ2-3
v_gene: TRBV25-1
abundance: .
CDR3aa: CASSEYLQYTDTQYF
CDR3nt: TGTGCCAGCAGTGAATATCTGCAGTACACAGATACGCAGTATTTT

d_gene: TRBD1
j_gene: TRBJ2-2
v_gene: TRBV25-1
abundance: .
CDR3aa: CASSVPGTGGTGELFF
CDR3nt: TGTGCCAGCAGCGTTCCCGGGACAGGGGGCACCGGGGAGCTGTTTTTT

d_gene: .
j_gene: TRBJ1-5
v_gene: TRBV15
abundance: .
CDR3aa: CATSRQFNQPQHF
CDR3nt: TGTGCCACCAGCAGACAGTTCAATCAGCCCCAGCATTTT

d_gene: TRBD1
j_gene: TRBJ1-5
v_gene: TRBV19
abundance: .
CDR3aa: CASGGQYSNQPQHF
CDR3nt: TGTGCCAGTGGGGGACAGTATAGCAATCAGCCCCAGCATTTT

d_gene: .
j_gene: TRBJ1-2
v_gene: TRBV9
abundance: .
CDR3aa: CASSVARQGFSGGYTF
CDR3nt: TGTGCCAGCAGCGTAGCTAGACAAGGGTTCTCGGGGGGCTACACCTTC

d_gene: .
j_gene: TRBJ1-2
v_gene: TRBV6-5
abundance: .
CDR3aa: CASSYTGRYGYTF
CDR3nt: TGTGCCAGCAGTTACACGGGTAGATATGGCTACACCTTC

d_gene: .
j_gene: TRBJ1-5
v_gene: TRBV11-2
abundance: .
CDR3aa: CASSPGGSGNQPQHF
CDR3nt: TGTGCCAGCAGCCCAGGAGGAAGTGGCAATCAGCCCCAGCATTTT

d_gene: .
j_gene: TRBJ1-2
v_gene: TRBV19
abundance: .
CDR3aa: CASSRTQGRNYGYTF
CDR3nt: TGTGCCAGTAGTAGAACACAGGGCCGTAACTATGGCTACACCTTC

d_gene: TRBD1
j_gene: TRBJ2-7
v_gene: TRBV27
abundance: medium-sized
CDR3aa: CASSLQGANYEQYF
CDR3nt: TGTGCCAGCAGTTTGCAGGGGGCTAACTACGAGCAGTACTTC

d_gene: .
j_gene: TRBJ1-6
v_gene: TRBV7-2
abundance: .
CDR3aa: CASSLGTGGKSPLHF
CDR3nt: TGTGCCAGCAGCTTAGGTACGGGGGGAAAGTCACCCCTCCACTTT

d_gene: TRBD1
j_gene: TRBJ1-2
v_gene: TRBV5-1
abundance: .
CDR3aa: CASTNQPGQGAGYTF
CDR3nt: TGCGCCAGCACCAACCAGCCGGGACAGGGGGCCGGCTACACCTTC

d_gene: .
j_gene: TRBJ1-3
v_gene: TRBV9
abundance: .
CDR3aa: CASSVATRGSGNTIYF
CDR3nt: TGTGCCAGCAGCGTAGCTACACGGGGCTCTGGAAACACCATATATTTT

d_gene: .
j_gene: TRBJ2-3
v_gene: TRBV6-1
abundance: .
CDR3aa: CASSEMLAPTDTQYF
CDR3nt: TGTGCCAGCAGTGAGATGCTAGCTCCCACAGATACGCAGTATTTT

d_gene: .
j_gene: TRBJ1-6
v_gene: TRBV19
abundance: .
CDR3aa: CASSIRNGRSSYNSPLHF
CDR3nt: TGTGCCAGTAGTATAAGGAACGGGAGAAGCTCCTATAATTCACCCCTCCACTTT

d_gene: .
j_gene: TRBJ1-6
v_gene: TRBV19
abundance: .
CDR3aa: CASSISSSYNSPLHF
CDR3nt: TGTGCCAGTAGTATCTCTAGCTCCTATAATTCACCCCTCCACTTT

d_gene: .
j_gene: TRBJ1-2
v_gene: TRBV28
abundance: .
CDR3aa: CASSYEGSYYGYTF
CDR3nt: TGTGCCAGCAGTTACGAGGGCAGTTACTATGGCTACACCTTC

d_gene: .
j_gene: TRBJ1-2
v_gene: TRBV7-8
abundance: .
CDR3aa: CASSPSEGSGYGYTF
CDR3nt: TGTGCCAGCAGCCCCTCTGAGGGATCTGGGTATGGCTACACCTTC

d_gene: TRBD2
j_gene: TRBJ2-1
v_gene: TRBV10-2
abundance: .
CDR3aa: CASTGGKQNNEQFF
CDR3nt: TGCGCCAGCACCGGGGGGAAGCAAAACAATGAGCAGTTCTTC